Listed here are 3 T cell receptor delta chains from one sample, sequenced in a study of gamma-delta T cells after stem cell transplantation (dated by TCRdb to the mid-2010s). Library preparation used RT-PCR. Sequenced on an Illumina MiSeq. Clone calls in TCRdb were regenerated from the public reads with CATT, after which identical DNA sequences shared one row. Counted in this sample were under 2,000 delta-chain clones; under 6% of them appeared once. Just over 50% of the sample belongs to the ten largest clones. Sequenced: gamma-delta T cells. The source of these receptors is a human donor. It is not recorded whose cells these are; they may come from a transplant donor.

This clone is judged medium-sized. The V and J genes are TRDV2 and TRDJ1; 11 nucleotides match TRDD3. The CDR3 has 20 residues. The V segment lost 0 bases and the J segment 0 bases; nucleotides outside the gene matches: 14. From germline, CDR1 is GEAIGNYY and CDR2 EKD. DNA of the CDR3: TGTGCCTGTGACACCGTGGTGGGGGATACGTCAAAAGTTTACACCGATAAACTCATCTTT. This gives the protein CACDTVVGDTSKVYTDKLIF.

This clone is categorized as medium-sized. Possible read error: a much larger clone is one base away. V is TRDV2 and J is TRDJ1; 10 bases fit TRDD3. The J gene, missing from TCRdb, was assigned here through DNA to germline matching. V shed 3 bases, J shed 4 bases, and the junction held 10 bases outside the gene matches. Germline V gives CDR1 GEAIGNYY, CDR2 EKD. The CDR3 sequence is 16 residues long. The CDR3 protein is CACDGLGDWVGDKLIF. The CDR3 DNA reads as TGTGCCTGTGACGGACTGGGGGATTGGGTCGGCGATAAACTCATCTTT.

By sample share, this clone is medium-sized (0.01 to 0.1%). This likely traces to a read error, being one base from a far larger clone. The chain has TRDV2 and TRDJ1, with D perhaps matching TRDD2 or TRDD3 (5 bases each). Between the trimmed V and J ends, which lost 4 bases and 1 base, there was a span of 24 bases. The CDR3 covers 18 residues. From germline, CDR1 is GEAIGNYY and CDR2 EKD. This CDR3 reads CACEPTTNTGISTDKLIF. CDR3 in DNA: TGTGCCTGTGAGCCTACGACCAATACAGGGATCAGCACCGATAAACTCATCTTT.